This T cell receptor beta chain was profiled in a study of OX40 agonist ivuxolimab in advanced cancers. The overall study: Melanoma, hepatocellular carcinoma, head and neck or renal cell cancer occurred in dose-escalation patients. From 23 to 79 years was the age range, with a mean of roughly 64 years, and approximately 84% were male.

Germline V lookup: CDR1 SGHRS, CDR2 YFSETQ. The CDR3 loop spans 14 amino acids. V lost 0 bases and J lost 1, with 7 bases in between. The repertoire was sequenced with immunoSEQ multiplex PCR; TCRdb's copy has only in-frame clones and lacks some. Here the sample spans around 60,000 clones, about 87% being singletons. Sequencing was performed on CD4+ or CD8+ T cells sorted from blood, taken in a trial of the OX40 agonist ivuxolimab. The chain carries TRBV5-1 and TRBJ1-1; D not resolved. The clonotype was recovered from an adult with an advanced solid tumor such as melanoma, head and neck, liver or kidney cancer. The chain's CDR3 is CASSLDSENTEAFF. Here the CDR3 DNA reads TGCGCCAGCAGCTTGGATTCTGAGAACACTGAAGCTTTCTTT.